This TCR beta chain originates from a study of memory CD4+ T cells and cytomegalovirus serostatus. Study summary: Donors were healthy Belgian adults, under ten CMV seropositive and around 24 seronegative.

Regarding this clone: Antigen unknown.

Only in-frame clones appear in the TCRdb table, and some are missing; sequencing was by immunoSEQ multiplex PCR. The table has about 58,000 clones, roughly 84% seen once; the top ten hold roughly 0.5%. General observations from the study: CMV serostatus prediction reached median AUC approximately 0.95, or 0.91 with US-trained model.

The CDR3 has 16 residues. V was pared by 3 bases and J by 6 bases, with 9 bases of the junction left unmatched. Germline loops: CDR1 SGHTA, CDR2 FQGNSA. Single viable CD3+CD4+CD8-CD45RO+ cells were sorted as the memory CD4+ T cells. The receptor comes from an adult in good health and CMV-seronegative. Some clones in this sample may be carry-over from other donors' samples. The sequencing input was memory CD4+ T cells from blood. The chain has TRBV7-2 and TRBJ2-1; 9 nucleotides align to TRBD2. The CDR3 nucleotides are TGTGCCAGCAGCTTTCCCGGAGGAGCGGGAGGCAATGAGCAGTTCTTC. Translating gives CASSFPGGAGGNEQFF.